These 7 T cell receptor beta chains were sequenced from one sample in a study of blood T cells in healthy people across ages. Using a J-beta primer mix together with a sample-barcoded 5' primer, a second PCR was run for about 7 to 12 cycles. Each CDR3 protein gets one entry after TCRdb re-called the 5' RACE reads with MiXCR. The profile covers around 1,000,000 distinct CDR3 sequences, with roughly 24% appearing a single time and around 0.7% taken by the ten largest. These data are also associated with another study on T cells of mothers and their children.

The specimen was blood. The source is a girl aged 2-10 years in good health.

V is TRBV15 and J is TRBJ1-4; D perhaps matches TRBD1 (5 bases). Germline CDR1 is LNHNV and CDR2 is YYDKDF (reference sequence). V dropped 3 bases and J dropped 2 bases, with 13 bases sitting between them. The CDR3 covers 16 residues. The CDR3 spells CATSRAQGETNEKLFF. In DNA form, the CDR3 reads TGTGCCACCAGCAGGGCCCAGGGCGAGACTAATGAAAAACTGTTTTTT.

The table lists this clonotype with a few counts. The V gene is TRBV7-2, the J gene TRBJ2-2, with 9 positions matching TRBD1. V was pared by 5 bases and J by 2 bases, with 12 bases of the junction left unmatched. The CDR3 runs 18 residues. Germline lookup yields CDR1 SGHTA and CDR2 FQGNSA. CDR3 loop: CASSLKIGGQGNTGELFF. CDR3 nucleotide sequence: TGTGCCAGCAGCCTGAAAATTGGGGGACAGGGTAACACCGGGGAGCTGTTTTTT. Drawing the rest from reference TRBV7-2 and TRBJ2-2, the complete variable domain is GAGVSQSPSNKVTEKGKDVELRCDPISGHTALYWYRQSLGQGLEFLIYFQGNSAPDKSGLPSDRFSAERTGGSVSTLTIQRTQQEDSAVYLCASSLKIGGQGNTGELFFGEGSRLTVL.

The chain combines TRBV7-2 with TRBJ2-1; D unresolved. The germline V gene has CDR1 SGHTA and CDR2 FQGNSA. The CDR3 is 16 amino acids. V dropped 3 bases and J dropped 6 bases, with 18 bases sitting between them. The CDR3 reads CASSFLGLQRGNEQFF. The CDR3 DNA reads as TGTGCCAGCAGCTTCCTCGGGCTCCAGCGTGGCAATGAGCAGTTCTTC.

This clonotype showed up just a few times. V is TRBV6-5 and J is TRBJ2-1; D is undetermined. Per germline, CDR1 MNHEY and CDR2 SVGAGI. The CDR3 extends over 11 amino acids. V dropped 7 bases and J dropped 9 bases, with 10 bases sitting between them. For the CDR3, the DNA is TGTGCCAGCACCGAAGGTAGTGAGCAGTTCTTC. This translates into CASTEGSEQFF.

This clonotype has only a few counts. The rearrangement links TRBV4-1 to TRBJ2-5; the D gene is possibly TRBD1 (6 bases). CDR3 size: 16 residues. Trimming left V 3 bases short and J 5 bases short, with 19 bases between. The V gene's germline CDR1 is MGHRA and CDR2 YSYEKL. CDR3 residues: CASSHPVGGRRETQYF. Here the CDR3 DNA reads TGCGCCAGCAGCCACCCTGTAGGGGGTAGGAGGGAGACCCAGTACTTC.

The gene calls are TRBV7-9 and TRBJ1-2; 7 bases match TRBD1. The germline V gene encodes CDR1 SEHNR and CDR2 FQNEAQ (reference sequence). CDR3 length equals 15 residues. V dropped 5 bases and J dropped 3; count of bases not matched to a gene: 9. In DNA, the CDR3 is TGTGCCAGCAGCCCCCGACAGGGTATCGACTATGGCTACACCTTC. It yields the protein CASSPRQGIDYGYTF.

This clonotype was seen a few times. V is TRBV9 and J is TRBJ2-2, with 8 bases lining up with TRBD2. Germline loops: CDR1 SGDLS, CDR2 YYNGEE. The CDR3 runs 18 residues. Trimming cost V 3 bases and J 1 base; bases outside gene matches: 11. The CDR3 is CASSERADAGGNTGELFF. The CDR3 nucleotides read TGTGCCAGCAGCGAGAGGGCCGACGCGGGAGGGAACACCGGGGAGCTGTTTTTT.